These T cell receptor beta chains were read from a single sample in a study of beta chain features in type 1 diabetes. The assay was immunoSEQ multiplex PCR, and TCRdb's table has in-frame clones only and misses some. The sample lists around 150,000 clones, around 8.4% occurring once. Input material: central memory CD4+ T cells from blood. The receptors were sampled from a woman aged 18-29 years with type 1 diabetes. Both conserved end residues are part of each CDR3. A D gene is named only where the DNA matches it firmly. Only part of the rows carry a size: once, few, many, or a class if the clone is expanded.

V gene: TRBV7-2
J gene: TRBJ2-5
clone size: .
D gene: .
CDR3 DNA: TGTGCCAGCAGCTCCCCGGGGAGCCAAGAGACCCAGTACTTC
CDR3 protein: CASSSPGSQETQYF

V gene: TRBV18
J gene: TRBJ1-5
clone size: .
D gene: TRBD1
CDR3 DNA: TGTGCCAGCTCACCAGAACAAGGGGGCGCCAATCAGCCCCAGCATTTT
CDR3 protein: CASSPEQGGANQPQHF

V gene: TRBV11-3
J gene: TRBJ2-2
clone size: few
D gene: .
CDR3 DNA: TGTGCCAGCAGCTTAGTCGGACAGACCGGGGAGCTGTTTTTT
CDR3 protein: CASSLVGQTGELFF

V gene: TRBV6-1
J gene: TRBJ2-1
clone size: once
D gene: TRBD2
CDR3 DNA: TGTGCCAGCGCTAGCGGGAATATCAATGAGCAGTTCTTC
CDR3 protein: CASASGNINEQFF

V gene: TRBV5-1
J gene: TRBJ2-1
clone size: .
D gene: TRBD2
CDR3 DNA: TGCGCCAGCAGCTTACTAGCGGTCTCGGATGAGCAGTTCTTC
CDR3 protein: CASSLLAVSDEQFF

V gene: TRBV7-6
J gene: TRBJ2-5
clone size: few
D gene: TRBD2
CDR3 DNA: TGTGCCAGCAGCTTAGCGCGTCGGGCGGGAGTTAGGGAGTACTTC
CDR3 protein: CASSLARRAGVREYF

V gene: TRBV7-3
J gene: TRBJ2-1
clone size: few
D gene: TRBD2
CDR3 DNA: TGTGCCAGCAGTACCCGGACTAGCGGGAGCAATGAGCAGTTCTTC
CDR3 protein: CASSTRTSGSNEQFF

V gene: TRBV30
J gene: TRBJ1-2
clone size: .
D gene: TRBD1
CDR3 DNA: TGTGCCTCCCCCTCTAAATCAGGGGGCTCAGGCTACACCTTC
CDR3 protein: CASPSKSGGSGYTF

V gene: TRBV11-2
J gene: TRBJ2-3
clone size: few
D gene: TRBD2
CDR3 DNA: TGTGCCAGCAGTCGTTGGACTAGAGACACAGATACGCAGTATTTT
CDR3 protein: CASSRWTRDTDTQYF

V gene: TRBV4-2
J gene: TRBJ2-3
clone size: few
D gene: .
CDR3 DNA: TGTGCCAGCAGCCAAGCCGGGAGCACAGATACGCAGTATTTT
CDR3 protein: CASSQAGSTDTQYF

V gene: TRBV18
J gene: TRBJ1-2
clone size: few
D gene: .
CDR3 DNA: TGTGCCAGCTCACCTCGACCGGACACTTATGGCTACACCTTC
CDR3 protein: CASSPRPDTYGYTF

V gene: TRBV6-5
J gene: TRBJ1-2
clone size: few
D gene: .
CDR3 DNA: TGTGCCAGCAGTGCGGGACTCGCACAGCGCTATGGCTACACCTTC
CDR3 protein: CASSAGLAQRYGYTF

V gene: TRBV10-3
J gene: TRBJ2-5
clone size: .
D gene: .
CDR3 DNA: TGTGCCATCAGGACAGGAGAGACCCAGTACTTC
CDR3 protein: CAIRTGETQYF

V gene: TRBV19
J gene: TRBJ2-7
clone size: .
D gene: TRBD2
CDR3 DNA: TGTGCCAGTAGTATGAAGGGTGGCGGGCTAGCGGGGGCCTACGAGCAGTACTTC
CDR3 protein: CASSMKGGGLAGAYEQYF

V gene: TRBV11-2
J gene: TRBJ2-3
clone size: few
D gene: .
CDR3 DNA: TGTGCCAGCAGCCGAGACTTGGGTACGCAGTATTTT
CDR3 protein: CASSRDLGTQYF

V gene: TRBV7-8
J gene: TRBJ2-7
clone size: .
D gene: TRBD2
CDR3 DNA: TGTGCCAGCAGCTTAGGGGCGGGGGGAAAGGCGTCCCTCTACGAGCAGTACTTC
CDR3 protein: CASSLGAGGKASLYEQYF

V gene: TRBV5-4
J gene: TRBJ2-3
clone size: .
D gene: TRBD2
CDR3 DNA: TGCGCCAGCAGCCTAGGGACTAGCGGGGGGGATACGCAGTATTTT
CDR3 protein: CASSLGTSGGDTQYF

V gene: TRBV4-1
J gene: TRBJ2-1
clone size: .
D gene: .
CDR3 DNA: TGCGCCAGCAGCCATTCCAGGGCCAATGAGCAGTTCTTC
CDR3 protein: CASSHSRANEQFF

V gene: TRBV29-1
J gene: TRBJ1-2
clone size: .
D gene: TRBD1
CDR3 DNA: TGCAGCGTTCAAGCGACGACAGGGACGAATTATGGCTACACCTTC
CDR3 protein: CSVQATTGTNYGYTF

V gene: TRBV4-3
J gene: TRBJ2-3
clone size: few
D gene: .
CDR3 DNA: TGCGCCAGCAGCCAACCGGTGGTCCGGGGAGAAGGTACGCAGTATTTT
CDR3 protein: CASSQPVVRGEGTQYF

V gene: TRBV15
J gene: TRBJ1-1
clone size: .
D gene: .
CDR3 DNA: TGTGCCACCAGCAGAGACCAGGGGGAAGCTTTCTTT
CDR3 protein: CATSRDQGEAFF

V gene: TRBV2
J gene: TRBJ2-1
clone size: .
D gene: TRBD2
CDR3 DNA: TGTGCCAGCAACTCTGGCGGGGGACCTTACAATGAGCAGTTCTTC
CDR3 protein: CASNSGGGPYNEQFF

V gene: TRBV5-1
J gene: TRBJ2-1
clone size: few
D gene: TRBD2
CDR3 DNA: TGCGCCAGCCGTCTTACTAGCGACAATGAGCAGTTCTTC
CDR3 protein: CASRLTSDNEQFF

V gene: TRBV29-1
J gene: TRBJ2-7
clone size: .
D gene: .
CDR3 DNA: TGCAGCGTCGCAAAGGGGCAGGGGTCTCGGTCCGAGCAGTACTTC
CDR3 protein: CSVAKGQGSRSEQYF

V gene: TRBV7-9
J gene: TRBJ2-4
clone size: .
D gene: TRBD1
CDR3 DNA: TGTGCCAGCAGCTCTCAGGGGGACAAAAACATTCAGTACTTC
CDR3 protein: CASSSQGDKNIQYF

V gene: TRBV2
J gene: TRBJ1-5
clone size: .
D gene: TRBD1
CDR3 DNA: TGTGCCAGCAACGGACAGGGCAATCAGCCCCAGCATTTT
CDR3 protein: CASNGQGNQPQHF

V gene: TRBV6-5
J gene: TRBJ1-6
clone size: few
D gene: TRBD1
CDR3 DNA: TGTGCCGGACAGGGGAGGGATTCACCCCTCCACTTT
CDR3 protein: CAGQGRDSPLHF

V gene: TRBV10-3
J gene: TRBJ1-2
clone size: .
D gene: .
CDR3 DNA: TGTGCCATCAGTGACCCCGGTAGATTGAACTATGGCTACACCTTC
CDR3 protein: CAISDPGRLNYGYTF

V gene: TRBV2
J gene: TRBJ2-5
clone size: few
D gene: TRBD2
CDR3 DNA: TGTGCCAGCAGGAGGCGGGGGGGAGAAGAGACCCAGTACTTC
CDR3 protein: CASRRRGGEETQYF

V gene: TRBV11-2
J gene: TRBJ2-3
clone size: .
D gene: TRBD2
CDR3 DNA: TGTGCCAGCAGCTTACTAGCGGTTACCACAGATACGCAGTATTTT
CDR3 protein: CASSLLAVTTDTQYF

V gene: TRBV2
J gene: TRBJ2-7
clone size: few
D gene: TRBD1
CDR3 DNA: TGTGCCAGCAGTCGGGACAGGGGTCGAGAGCAGTACTTC
CDR3 protein: CASSRDRGREQYF

V gene: TRBV29-1
J gene: TRBJ2-5
clone size: .
D gene: .
CDR3 DNA: TGCAGCGGGAGAGGGCTAGGGCAGGAGACCCAGTACTTC
CDR3 protein: CSGRGLGQETQYF

V gene: TRBV15
J gene: TRBJ2-3
clone size: many
D gene: .
CDR3 DNA: TGTGCCACCAGCCCGCCTGAGAGAGATACGCAGTATTTT
CDR3 protein: CATSPPERDTQYF

V gene: TRBV9
J gene: TRBJ1-4
clone size: .
D gene: .
CDR3 DNA: TGTGCCAGCAGCCGGGTCGAGGGTGAAAAACTGTTTTTT
CDR3 protein: CASSRVEGEKLFF

V gene: TRBV11-2
J gene: TRBJ2-3
clone size: .
D gene: .
CDR3 DNA: TGTGCCAGCAGCCCTGAGACAGATACGCAGTATTTT
CDR3 protein: CASSPETDTQYF

V gene: TRBV11-3
J gene: TRBJ2-3
clone size: .
D gene: .
CDR3 DNA: TGTGCCAGCAACCTCCGCGGGCCGACAGATACGCAGTATTTT
CDR3 protein: CASNLRGPTDTQYF

V gene: TRBV6-5
J gene: TRBJ2-4
clone size: few
D gene: .
CDR3 DNA: TGTGCCAGCAGTCGCCGCGGGCAGAACATTCAGTACTTC
CDR3 protein: CASSRRGQNIQYF

V gene: TRBV4-1
J gene: TRBJ2-1
clone size: few
D gene: TRBD2
CDR3 DNA: TGCGCCAGCAGCCAAGGCGGAGGGAGGGCCCGCAATGAGCAGTTCTTC
CDR3 protein: CASSQGGGRARNEQFF

V gene: TRBV7-9
J gene: TRBJ2-7
clone size: .
D gene: .
CDR3 DNA: TGTGCCAGCAGCTTATCGGCTAGCGATTGGAACGAGCAGTACTTC
CDR3 protein: CASSLSASDWNEQYF

V gene: TRBV6-5
J gene: TRBJ2-5
clone size: few
D gene: TRBD2
CDR3 DNA: TGTGCCAGCAGTTACGATCCAGGGCGGGAGGAGACCCAGTACTTC
CDR3 protein: CASSYDPGREETQYF

V gene: TRBV7-2
J gene: TRBJ2-7
clone size: .
D gene: .
CDR3 DNA: TGTGCCAGCAGCCCCGGCTACGAGCAGTACTTC
CDR3 protein: CASSPGYEQYF

V gene: TRBV12-5
J gene: TRBJ1-1
clone size: few
D gene: .
CDR3 DNA: TGTGCTAGTCTTCCGACAGTTGACACTGAAGCTTTCTTT
CDR3 protein: CASLPTVDTEAFF

V gene: TRBV2
J gene: TRBJ2-5
clone size: .
D gene: TRBD2
CDR3 DNA: TGTGCCAGCAACTTTGGGACTAACGACGTGGACCAGTACTTC
CDR3 protein: CASNFGTNDVDQYF

V gene: TRBV7-9
J gene: TRBJ1-4
clone size: few
D gene: .
CDR3 DNA: TGTGCCAGCAGCAGACAGGTGTCTAAGGAAAAACTGTTTTTT
CDR3 protein: CASSRQVSKEKLFF